Following are 18 T cell receptor beta chains from one sample sequenced in a study of T cells after posttransplantation cyclophosphamide. A marrow graft followed busulfan-fludarabine conditioning, with cyclophosphamide on days +3 and +4. The data were produced by immunoSEQ multiplex PCR, yet TCRdb's version contains in-frame clones alone and is incomplete. The sample holds over 15,000 clones, and no clone turns up only once. The sequenced sample was PBMCs, obtained after allogeneic stem cell transplant with posttransplant cyclophosphamide. All receptors come from a female patient aged 25-40 years who received an allogeneic stem cell transplant from a related donor, was CMV-positive, and had no GVHD. Some of the T cells may derive from the graft donor.

This clone was detected many times. The chain is built from TRBV6-6 and TRBJ2-1, with D tentatively TRBD2 (7 bases). This CDR3 contains 14 residues. CDR1 is MNHNY and CDR2 is SVGAGI in the germline V gene (reference sequence). V gave up 2 bases and J gave up 7 bases, with 12 bases separating them. The CDR3 protein is CASSYRGALNEQFF. CDR3 sequence (DNA): TGTGCCAGCAGTTACCGGGGGGCGCTGAATGAGCAGTTCTTC.

This clone occurred many times. The chain uses TRBV5-1 and TRBJ2-7, with 11 bases that match TRBD1. The CDR3 consists of 15 residues. The J segment lost 5 bases and the V segment lost 6 bases, leaving 10 bases of the junction unmatched. Germline V gene sequence: CDR1 SGHRS, CDR2 YFSETQ. The CDR3 nucleotides read TGCGCCAGCAATGTCCGACGGACAGGGGGCCACGAGCAGTACTTC. Translating gives CASNVRRTGGHEQYF.

This clone came up many times. The rearrangement joins TRBV4-1 to TRBJ1-4, with D possibly being TRBD1 (5 bases). The CDR3 is 16 amino acids. The germline V gene encodes CDR1 MGHRA and CDR2 YSYEKL. V lost 2 bases to trimming and J lost 7 bases, with 17 bases between them. The CDR3, as DNA: TGCGCCAGCAGCCAACCTAAGGTTGACAGAGGTGAAAAACTGTTTTTT. Protein sequence: CASSQPKVDRGEKLFF.

The V gene is TRBV28, the J gene TRBJ2-5, with 7 bases that match TRBD2. Matching the DNA end better, TRBJ2-7 makes the J call doubtful. Germline V gene data show CDR1 as MDHEN and CDR2 as SYDVKM. CDR3 length equals 13 residues. Here the CDR3 DNA reads TGTGCCAGCGCTAGCGGAGGGCCTTACGAGCAGTACTTC. This gives the protein CASASGGPYEQYF.

This clone is medium-sized within its sample. In DNA form, the CDR3 reads TGTGCCAGTAGTGACCAGGCGAACACTGAAGCTTTCTTT. It yields the protein CASSDQANTEAFF. The genes are TRBV19 and TRBJ1-1, with D unclear. The CDR3 totals 13 residues. Trimming cost V 5 bases and J 1 base, with 8 bases left between them. From germline, CDR1 is LNHDA and CDR2 SQIVND (reference sequence).

This clone has ten or more counts. The gene calls are TRBV6-5 and TRBJ1-5, with 8 bases identical to TRBD1. The trim removed 5 bases at V and 5 bases at J, leaving 8 bases unmatched. The CDR3 totals 15 residues. Germline CDR1 is MNHEY and CDR2 is SVGAGI. The CDR3 protein is CASSPGTGRYQPQHF. In DNA form, the CDR3 reads TGTGCCAGCAGTCCAGGGACAGGAAGGTATCAGCCCCAGCATTTT.

This clone appeared many times. The DNA for the CDR3 is TGTGCCTGGAGTAAAACAGGGGTAGAGACCCAGTACTTC. Its translation is CAWSKTGVETQYF. The rearrangement joins TRBV30 to TRBJ2-5; 7 positions match TRBD1. Germline assignment: CDR1 GTSNPN and CDR2 SVGIG (reference sequence). This CDR3 is 13 amino acids long. The V and J ends lost 2 bases and 4 bases, in that order; junction bases with no gene match: 4.

This clone was counted at least ten times. The genes are TRBV7-9 and TRBJ1-1; TRBD1 is a possible D gene (6 bases). Germline loops: CDR1 SEHNR, CDR2 FQNEAQ (reference sequence). The CDR3 is 14 residues long. Trimming left V 8 bases short and J 1 base short, with 14 bases between. The CDR3 coding sequence is TGTGCCAGCTCCGGGCCAGGGGAGAACACTGAAGCTTTCTTT. Translating it yields CASSGPGENTEAFF.

This clone was detected many times. The J gene is TRBJ1-5, the V gene TRBV5-1, with 8 positions matching TRBD1. This CDR3 region has 15 residues. In germline, CDR1 is SGHRS, CDR2 YFSETQ. Trimming cost V 0 bases and J 6 bases; bases outside gene matches: 5. CDR3 sequence (DNA): TGCGCCAGCAGCTTGGGTGAACAGGGGGTTCAGCCCCAGCATTTT. Protein product: CASSLGEQGVQPQHF. Full variable domain (missing parts from reference TRBV5-1 and TRBJ1-5): KAGVTQTPRYLIKTRGQQVTLSCSPISGHRSVSWYQQTPGQGLQFLFEYFSETQRNKGNFPGRFSGRQFSNSRSEMNVSTLELGDSALYLCASSLGEQGVQPQHFGDGTRLSIL.

This clone occurred many times. The chain joins TRBV2 to TRBJ1-5; D unresolved. The V and J ends lost 8 bases and 0 bases respectively, with 8 bases between them. CDR3 length: 13 residues. Looked up from germline, CDR1 is SNHLY and CDR2 is FYNNEI. The chain's CDR3 is CASGLSSNQPQHF. DNA of the CDR3: TGTGCCAGCGGTCTGAGTAGCAATCAGCCCCAGCATTTT.

In its sample, this clone was seen many times. This chain links TRBV27 with TRBJ1-1; 8 nucleotides agree with TRBD1. The CDR3 is 14 amino acids. Germline CDR1 is MNHEY and CDR2 is SMNVEV (reference sequence). Trimming cost V 6 bases and J 1 base; bases outside gene matches: 4. The CDR3 here is CASRADRANTEAFF. The DNA for the CDR3 is TGTGCCAGCAGGGCGGACAGGGCGAACACTGAAGCTTTCTTT.

This clone was observed many times. V gene TRBV28 combines with J gene TRBJ2-7; perhaps TRBD2 as D (6 bases). Germline assignment: CDR1 MDHEN and CDR2 SYDVKM. Trimming took off 4 bases at V and 2 bases at J, with 12 bases between the two ends. This CDR3 comprises 14 residues. In DNA, the CDR3 is TGTGCCAGCAGTTCGGCGGGAAATACCTACGAGCAGTACTTC. This encodes CASSSAGNTYEQYF.

Ten or more counts support this clone. The genes are TRBV9 and TRBJ2-3; 8 positions match TRBD1. The ends lost 0 bases at V and 3 bases at J; junction bases unmatched: 3. This CDR3 contains 15 residues. Germline V gene data show CDR1 as SGDLS and CDR2 as YYNGEE. This CDR3 is CASSVEGQGTDTQYF. CDR3 coding DNA: TGTGCCAGCAGCGTAGAAGGACAGGGAACAGATACGCAGTATTTT.

This clone appeared many times. The rearrangement links TRBV5-4 to TRBJ2-7, with D tentatively TRBD2 (5 bases). Germline V gene sequence: CDR1 SGHNT, CDR2 YYREEE (reference sequence). Between the trimmed V and J ends, which lost 2 bases and 2 bases, there was a span of 5 bases. The CDR3 contains 12 residues. As DNA, the CDR3 is TGTGCCAGCAGCTTCGGGGCCTACGAGCAGTACTTC. Protein: CASSFGAYEQYF.

This clone was counted many times. J is TRBJ1-1 and V is TRBV6-6, with TRBD1 identical over 7 bases. Germline V CDR1 and CDR2: MNHNY, SVGAGI (reference sequence). V gave up 5 bases and J gave up 4 bases; unmatched junction bases: 10. The CDR3 has 15 residues. CDR3 loop: CASSTYRGQITEAFF. The CDR3 region has the DNA TGTGCCAGCAGTACCTACAGGGGCCAAATCACTGAAGCTTTCTTT.

This clone has at least ten counts. The V and J genes are TRBV21-1 and TRBJ2-7; the table gives TRBD2 as D, unverified against the DNA. TRBV21-1 is a known pseudogene. The CDR3 is made up of 14 amino acids. CDR3: CASRYFHSTYEQYF. DNA for the CDR3: TGTGCCAGCAGGTATTTCCACTCAACCTACGAGCAGTACTTC.

The sample holds many counts of this clone. V and J are TRBV7-9 and TRBJ2-1, with TRBD1 matching over 7 bases. The CDR3 extends over 15 amino acids. V lost 0 bases to trimming and J lost 4 bases; unmatched junction nucleotides: 3. Germline CDR1 SEHNR, CDR2 FQNEAQ (reference sequence). The DNA for the CDR3 is TGTGCCAGCAGCTTAGCGGGACAGTCTTACAATGAGCAGTTCTTC. Its translation: CASSLAGQSYNEQFF.

This clone qualifies as medium-sized. The chain recombines TRBV19 with TRBJ2-7, with D unresolved. Per germline, CDR1 LNHDA and CDR2 SQIVND (reference sequence). The CDR3 has 16 residues. V was trimmed by 3 bases and J by 2 bases, leaving 17 bases between them. The chain's CDR3 is CASSIRLAAATYEQYF. CDR3 nucleotides: TGTGCCAGTAGTATTAGGCTTGCGGCCGCTACCTACGAGCAGTACTTC. The variable domain in full, with the rest retrieved from reference TRBV19 and TRBJ2-7, is DGGITQSPKYLFRKEGQNVTLSCEQNLNHDAMYWYRQDPGQGLRLIYYSQIVNDFQKGDIAEGYSVSREKKESFPLTVTSAQKNPTAFYLCASSIRLAAATYEQYFGPGTRLTVT.